The next 8 T cell receptor beta chains were all read from a single sample in a study of T cell repertoires in ileal Crohn's disease. This table comes from immunoSEQ multiplex PCR, and its TCRdb copy is limited to in-frame clones, with some not included. The data contain some 10,000 clones, around 73% of them seen just once; the ten biggest clones take up around 19%. Time point here: neoterminal ileum biopsy at postoperative endoscopy, about 6 months after surgery. Input material: ileal tissue. Every receptor here comes from an adult with Crohn's disease.

This clone came up a few times. The chain recombines TRBV19 with TRBJ2-1, with 16 bases identical to TRBD2. Germline lookup yields CDR1 LNHDA and CDR2 SQIVND (reference sequence). The V gene end was trimmed by 6 bases and the J gene end by 7 bases; junction bases not matched to a gene: 6. The CDR3 has 16 amino acids. The chain's CDR3 is CASRRGGLAGGNEQFF. The CDR3, as DNA: TGTGCCAGTAGGCGGGGGGGACTAGCGGGGGGGAATGAGCAGTTCTTC.

This chain joins TRBV10-2 and TRBJ2-5; a weak D match, TRBD1 (5 bases). V lost 6 bases and J 1 base, leaving 9 bases between the germline ends. Germline-derived CDR1 and CDR2 are WSHSY and SAAADI. The CDR3 length is 13 residues. CDR3 sequence (DNA): TGCGCCAGCAGCAGACAGTTCCAAGAGACCCAGTACTTC. Protein: CASSRQFQETQYF.

This clone was observed a handful of times. The chain is built from TRBV5-1 and TRBJ1-4; 8 bases align to TRBD1. Germline CDR1 SGHRS, CDR2 YFSETQ. Unmatched junction bases numbered 6, after V lost 0 bases and J lost 8 bases. There are 15 residues in the CDR3. The CDR3 sequence is CASSLEGQGGEKLFF. As DNA, the CDR3 is TGCGCCAGCAGCTTGGAAGGACAGGGTGGGGAAAAACTGTTTTTT.

The chain uses TRBV6-1 and TRBJ2-7, with TRBD1 identical over 9 bases. V lost 0 bases and J lost 2; bases outside the gene matches: 2. The CDR3 consists of 15 residues. Germline V gene sequence: CDR1 MNHNS, CDR2 SASEGT. The CDR3 loop reads CASSEATGGAYEQYF. Written as DNA, the CDR3 is TGTGCCAGCAGTGAAGCCACAGGGGGCGCCTACGAGCAGTACTTC.

The chain employs TRBV5-6 and TRBJ2-7; perhaps TRBD1 as D (6 bases). V shed 3 bases and J shed 1 base, with 23 bases lying between them. The germline V gene has CDR1 SGHDT and CDR2 YYEEEE. The CDR3 has 18 amino acids. This chain's CDR3 is CASSYSIMGAGTSYEQYF. CDR3 in DNA: TGTGCCAGCAGCTATTCAATCATGGGGGCAGGCACTTCCTACGAGCAGTACTTC.

J is TRBJ1-6 and V is TRBV7-8; D possibly corresponds to TRBD1 (6 bases). The CDR3 sequence is 16 residues long. V lost 2 bases, J lost 14 bases, and 22 bases lay in between. Germline V gene lookup returns CDR1 SGHVS and CDR2 FQNEAQ. Here the CDR3 reads CASSLSGTRQVGALHF. As DNA, the CDR3 is TGTGCCAGCAGCTTATCGGGCACCCGACAGGTTGGAGCCCTCCACTTT.

The rearrangement joins TRBV5-6 to TRBJ2-3, with a possible D match to TRBD1 (6 bases). Germline CDR1 reads SGHDT; CDR2 reads YYEEEE. Trimming removed 0 bases from V and 7 bases from J, with 12 bases in between. This CDR3 contains 14 residues. The CDR3 coding sequence is TGTGCCAGCAGCTTGGGGGCAGGGACAAATACGCAGTATTTT. This sequence encodes CASSLGAGTNTQYF.

The genes are TRBV5-4 and TRBJ2-3, with 10 bases aligning to TRBD2. The CDR3 spans 16 residues. With V trimmed by 3 bases and J by 3 bases, 7 bases remained unmatched. Germline CDR1 reads SGHNT; CDR2 reads YYREEE (reference sequence). The CDR3 loop reads CASSSSGLAHTDTQYF. In DNA, the CDR3 is TGTGCCAGCAGCTCCTCGGGACTAGCGCATACAGATACGCAGTATTTT.